The 3 T cell receptor beta chains below all came from one sample that was sequenced in a study of blood T cell repertoires in COVID-19. The table came from immunoSEQ multiplex PCR; TCRdb's copy has only in-frame clones and leaves some out. The sample lists around 290,000 clones, about 87% occurring once. The sequenced material came from peripheral blood. The receptors shown here come from a woman aged 50 to 65 who had recovered from COVID-19.

The count of this clone is one. The chain has TRBV2 and TRBJ2-2; no firm D call. CDR3 size: 13 residues. Germline CDR1 SNHLY, CDR2 FYNNEI. V was cut by 6 bases and J by 0 bases, with 5 bases left in between. DNA for the CDR3: TGTGCCAGCAGCACAACGAACACCGGGGAGCTGTTTTTT. Protein product: CASSTTNTGELFF. Complete variable domain (other parts from reference TRBV2 and TRBJ2-2): EPEVTQTPSHQVTQMGQEVILRCVPISNHLYFYWYRQILGQKVEFLVSFYNNEISEKSEIFDDQFSVERPDGSNFTLKIRSTKLEDSAMYFCASSTTNTGELFFGEGSRLTVL.

CDR3 coding DNA: TGTGCCAGCTCACCCGCCGGCGGGTTCAGCCTGAACACTGAAGCTTTCTTT. Protein: CASSPAGGFSLNTEAFF. V gene TRBV18 combines with J gene TRBJ1-1; no clear D. V shed 3 bases and J shed 0 bases, with 17 bases lying between them. The germline V gene has CDR1 KGHSH and CDR2 LQKENI. The CDR3 consists of 17 residues.

The chain carries TRBV28 and TRBJ2-2, with 10 bases lining up with TRBD2. Trimming cost V 7 bases and J 6 bases; bases outside gene matches: 11. This CDR3 region has 16 residues. CDR1 and CDR2 (germline): MDHEN, SYDVKM. CDR3 sequence reads: CASKTRIAGGPGELFF. CDR3 sequence (DNA): TGTGCCAGCAAAACACGGATAGCGGGAGGCCCCGGGGAGCTGTTTTTT.